Given below is one T cell receptor (beta chain) in context. This CDR3 comprises 16 residues. Germline V gene sequence: CDR1 LGHDT, CDR2 YNNKEL (reference sequence). Unmatched junction bases numbered 8, after V lost 1 base and J lost 7 bases. The data were obtained in a study of T-cell reconstitution after alpha-beta-depleted transplantation in children. Molecular barcoding with unique molecular identifiers was used for the TCRbeta library. TCRdb used MiXCR to reprocess the PCR reads, holding one entry per CDR3 protein. The repertoire holds over 400,000 distinct CDR3 sequences, about an eighth seen once, with roughly 5.4% in the top ten.

The source of this sequence is a human donor who donated a stem cell graft to a child with combined immunodeficiency. The sequencing used PBMCs from the stem cell graft donor, collected from the stem cell graft. The chain recombines TRBV3-1 with TRBJ1-4, with 8 bases matching TRBD1. The CDR3 protein is CASSQVDRAVGEKLFF. DNA of the CDR3: TGTGCCAGCAGCCAAGTGGACAGGGCAGTAGGTGAAAAACTGTTTTTT.